This paragraph reports one T cell receptor (beta chain). The entry originates in a study of blood T cell repertoires in COVID-19. Study-wide background: Acute-phase and convalescent COVID-19 samples originated in the United States, Italy and Spain. The cDNA or gDNA used as material had been derived from T cells, B-cell-depleted T cells, or PBMCs.

Original methodology: By means of reference gene primer amplification, nucleated cell counts were estimated. Assay: immunoSEQ multiplex PCR; the TCRdb copy retains only in-frame clones and omits some. The V and J calls and clone size are taken from that table; D and trimming were inferred from the DNA. The sample yields over 150,000 clones, more than 85% seen once. This sequence originates from a man aged 45-65 years with acute or convalescent COVID-19. Sequenced sample: peripheral blood.

The CDR3 loop reads CASSSRDRGEKLFF. As DNA, the CDR3 is TGTGCCAGCTCGTCCCGGGACAGGGGTGAAAAACTGTTTTTT. The V gene is TRBV18, the J gene TRBJ1-4; 10 positions agree with TRBD1. Trimming took 6 bases from V and 7 from J; bases not matched to a gene: 5. CDR1 and CDR2 (germline): KGHSH, LQKENI. The CDR3 loop spans 14 amino acids.